This TCR beta chain is drawn from a study of cytomegalovirus exposure and HLA in healthy donors. Study-wide points: A list of 164 TCR beta chains associated with cytomegalovirus was given.

Primers for the PCR totalled 60 Vbeta and 13 Jbeta. The table came from immunoSEQ multiplex PCR; TCRdb's copy has only in-frame clones and leaves some out. There are 150,000 to 200,000 clones in the sample; 86% occur only once, and about 2% lies in the top ten. A note on this clone: The target antigen is unknown.

Donors showed nominal health when sampled, although they likely had unrecorded immune exposures. The CDR3 has 18 amino acids. The germline V gene encodes CDR1 SGHAT and CDR2 FQNNGV. V was clipped by 0 bases and J by 2 bases; unmatched bases: 10. Input material: PBMCs. This clonotype originated in a woman between 18 and 29 years old in good health and CMV-seronegative. The V gene is TRBV11-2, the J gene TRBJ2-3; 8 bases align to TRBD2. CDR3 DNA: TGTGCCAGCAGCTTAGACAACCCCTTGCGGGGGGACACAGATACGCAGTATTTT. Translation gives CASSLDNPLRGDTDTQYF.